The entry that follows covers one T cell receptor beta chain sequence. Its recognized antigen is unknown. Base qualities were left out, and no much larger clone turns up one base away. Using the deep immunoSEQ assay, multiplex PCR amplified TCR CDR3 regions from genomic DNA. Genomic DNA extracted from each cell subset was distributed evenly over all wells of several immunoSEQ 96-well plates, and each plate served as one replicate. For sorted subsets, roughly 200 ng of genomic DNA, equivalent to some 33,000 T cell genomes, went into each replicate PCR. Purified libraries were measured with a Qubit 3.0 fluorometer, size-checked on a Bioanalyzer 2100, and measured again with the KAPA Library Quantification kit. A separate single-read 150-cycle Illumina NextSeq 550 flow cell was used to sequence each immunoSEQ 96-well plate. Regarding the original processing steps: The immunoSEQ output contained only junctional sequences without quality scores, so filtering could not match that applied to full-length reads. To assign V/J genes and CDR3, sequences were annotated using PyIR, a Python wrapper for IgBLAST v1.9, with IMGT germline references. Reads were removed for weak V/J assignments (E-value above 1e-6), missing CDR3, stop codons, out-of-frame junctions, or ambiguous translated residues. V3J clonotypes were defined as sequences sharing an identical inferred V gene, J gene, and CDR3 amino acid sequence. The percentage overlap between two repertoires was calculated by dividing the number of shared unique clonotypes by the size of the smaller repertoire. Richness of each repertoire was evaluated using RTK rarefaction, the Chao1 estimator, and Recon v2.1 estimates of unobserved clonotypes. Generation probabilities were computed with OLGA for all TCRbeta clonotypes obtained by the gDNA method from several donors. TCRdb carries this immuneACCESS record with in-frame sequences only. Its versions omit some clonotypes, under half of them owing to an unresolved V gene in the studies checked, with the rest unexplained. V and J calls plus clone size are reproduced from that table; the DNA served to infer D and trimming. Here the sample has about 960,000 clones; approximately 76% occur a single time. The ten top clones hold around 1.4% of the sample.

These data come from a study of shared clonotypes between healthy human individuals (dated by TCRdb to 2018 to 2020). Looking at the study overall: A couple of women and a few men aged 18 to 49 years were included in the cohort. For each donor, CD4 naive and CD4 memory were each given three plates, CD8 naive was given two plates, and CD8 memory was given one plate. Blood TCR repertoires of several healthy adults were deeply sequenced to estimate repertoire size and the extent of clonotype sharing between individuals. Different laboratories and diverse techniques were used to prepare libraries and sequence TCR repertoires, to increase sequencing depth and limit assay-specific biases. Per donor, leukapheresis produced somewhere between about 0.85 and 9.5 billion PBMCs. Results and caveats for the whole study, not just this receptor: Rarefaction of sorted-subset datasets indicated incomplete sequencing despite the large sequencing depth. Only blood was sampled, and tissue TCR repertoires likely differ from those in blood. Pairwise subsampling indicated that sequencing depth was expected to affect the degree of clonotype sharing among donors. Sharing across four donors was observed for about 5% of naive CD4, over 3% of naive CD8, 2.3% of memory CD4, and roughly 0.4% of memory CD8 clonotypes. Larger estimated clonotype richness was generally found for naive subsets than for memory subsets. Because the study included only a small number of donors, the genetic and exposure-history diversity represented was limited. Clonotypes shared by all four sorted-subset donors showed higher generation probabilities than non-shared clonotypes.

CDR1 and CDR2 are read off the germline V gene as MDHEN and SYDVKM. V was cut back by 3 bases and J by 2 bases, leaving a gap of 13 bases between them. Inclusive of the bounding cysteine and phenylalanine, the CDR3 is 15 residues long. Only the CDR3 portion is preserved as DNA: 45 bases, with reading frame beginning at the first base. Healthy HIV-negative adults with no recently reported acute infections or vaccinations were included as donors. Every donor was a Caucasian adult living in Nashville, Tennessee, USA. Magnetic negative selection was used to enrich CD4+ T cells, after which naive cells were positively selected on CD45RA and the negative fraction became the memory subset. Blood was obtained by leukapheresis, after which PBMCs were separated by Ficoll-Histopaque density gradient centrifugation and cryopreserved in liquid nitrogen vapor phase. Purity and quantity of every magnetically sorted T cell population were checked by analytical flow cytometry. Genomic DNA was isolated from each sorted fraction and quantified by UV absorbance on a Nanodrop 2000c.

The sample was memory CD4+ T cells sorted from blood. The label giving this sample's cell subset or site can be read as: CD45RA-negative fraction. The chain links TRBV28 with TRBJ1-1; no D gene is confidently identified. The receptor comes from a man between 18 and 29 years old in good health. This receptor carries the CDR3 CASSFQRRYNTEAFF. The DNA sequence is TGTGCCAGCAGTTTTCAACGACGGTACAACACTGAAGCTTTCTTT. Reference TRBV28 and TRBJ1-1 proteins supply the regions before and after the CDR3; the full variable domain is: DVKVTQSSRYLVKRTGEKVFLECVQDMDHENMFWYRQDPGLGLRLIYFSYDVKMKEKGDIPEGYSVSREKKERFSLILESASTNQTSMYLCASSFQRRYNTEAFFGQGTRLTVV.